This TCR beta chain appears in the sequencing data of a study of identical twins. Study observations and caveats: Within cord blood, abundant beta clonotypes carried fewer insertions, but memory repertoires showed no such trend. Out-of-frame sharing of TCR alpha in monozygotic twins was underestimated by models.

This clonotype was counted a few times. Antigen specificity is unknown. Template switching added a universal primer site; cDNA carried unique molecular identifiers. TCRdb redid the calling of the 5' RACE reads with MiXCR, one entry per CDR3 protein. Among 460,000 or so distinct CDR3 sequences listed, more than 13% were seen once. CDR3 length: 15 amino acids. V was cut by 5 bases and J by 1 base, with 9 bases left in between. From germline, CDR1 is LNHDA and CDR2 SQIVND (reference sequence). This sample was also put to use in a study of yellow fever vaccine responses in identical twins.

The chain has TRBV19 and TRBJ2-6; weak D call: TRBD1 (6 bases). This sequence was found in a woman between 18 and 29 years old in good health. The sequenced material came from CD4+ T cells sorted from blood. The CDR3 loop reads CASSAQGSGANVLTF. Written as DNA, the CDR3 is TGTGCCAGTAGTGCACAGGGATCTGGGGCCAACGTCCTGACTTTC.